One and the same sample provided the 26 T cell receptor beta chains below, sequenced in a study of T cells and Merkel cell carcinoma outcomes. The table came from immunoSEQ multiplex PCR; TCRdb's copy has only in-frame clones and leaves some out. The data hold 5,500 to 7,500 clones, with about 90% observed a single time. The sequencing sample was made of tumor tissue from Merkel cell carcinoma. The receptors come from a human donor with Merkel cell carcinoma.

This rearrangement joins TRBV5-6 to TRBJ1-1; 7 positions match TRBD1. V was pared by 4 bases and J by 7 bases, with 10 bases of the junction left unmatched. CDR3 length: 14 amino acids. Germline V gene data show CDR1 as SGHDT and CDR2 as YYEEEE. The CDR3: CASSRQGQPVEAFF. For the CDR3, the DNA is TGTGCCAGCAGCCGACAGGGACAGCCCGTTGAAGCTTTCTTT.

V usage is TRBV11-3 and J usage is TRBJ2-7; weak D call: TRBD2 (6 bases). Trimming cost V 2 bases and J 3 bases, with 11 bases left between them. The CDR3 sequence is 14 residues long. Germline CDR1 SGHNT, CDR2 YENEEA. The CDR3 DNA sequence: TGTGCCAGCAGCTTAAAGACCGGGGGCTACGAGCAGTACGTC. Translation gives CASSLKTGGYEQYV.

The rearrangement uses TRBV27 and TRBJ2-7; D is perhaps TRBD2 (5 bases). CDR1 is MNHEY, CDR2 SMNVEV, per germline (reference sequence). The V gene lost 6 bases and the J gene lost 3 bases, with 9 bases spanning the gap. This CDR3 has 12 residues. The CDR3 spells CASRDFFYEQYF. CDR3 nucleotides: TGTGCCAGCAGGGACTTCTTCTACGAGCAGTACTTC.

The genes are TRBV7-9 and TRBJ2-5; 7 bases agree with TRBD2. Unmatched junction bases numbered 3, after V lost 0 bases and J lost 2 bases. Germline lookup yields CDR1 SEHNR and CDR2 FQNEAQ (reference sequence). The CDR3 length is 15 residues. The CDR3 coding sequence is TGTGCCAGCAGCTTAGCCAGGGACTATCAAGAGACCCAGTACTTC. The encoded protein is CASSLARDYQETQYF.

The chain is built from TRBV18 and TRBJ2-5, with 14 bases fitting TRBD2. Germline CDR1 KGHSH, CDR2 LQKENI. The CDR3 runs to 16 residues. With V trimmed by 4 bases and J by 2 bases, 3 bases remained unmatched. The CDR3 DNA follows: TGTGCCAGCTCACTAGGGACTAGCGGGGGACAAGAGACCCAGTACTTC. As protein: CASSLGTSGGQETQYF.

This rearrangement joins TRBV5-6 to TRBJ1-2, with 12 bases lining up with TRBD1. The V gene's germline CDR1 is SGHDT and CDR2 YYEEEE. The CDR3 length is 14 residues. Losses at the gene ends were 4 bases for V and 7 bases for J; bases not matched to a gene: 5. The DNA of the CDR3 is TGTGCCAGCAGCGTGGGACAGGGGGCGCGTGGCTACACCTTC. It specifies CASSVGQGARGYTF.

This clone has a handful of counts. V usage is TRBV29-1 and J usage is TRBJ2-2, with TRBD2 matching 7 bases. V dropped 1 base and J dropped 7; count of bases not matched to a gene: 6. CDR1 and CDR2 from the germline V gene are SQVTM and ANQGSEA. The CDR3 covers 14 residues. CDR3 DNA: TGCAGCGTTGAAGTTGGCGGGGAGGGCGGGGAGCTGTTTTTT. Residues: CSVEVGGEGGELFF.

The rearrangement joins TRBV5-1 to TRBJ2-3, with 7 bases fitting TRBD1. The CDR3 runs to 15 residues. With 4 bases clipped from V and 6 bases from J, the junction kept 11 bases outside the gene matches. CDR1 is SGHRS, CDR2 YFSETQ, per germline. CDR3 nucleotide sequence: TGCGCCAGCAGCCCGACAGGGAAAGAAGTGGATACGCAGTATTTT. This translates into CASSPTGKEVDTQYF.

This clone has just a few counts. This chain uses TRBV14 with TRBJ2-5; 9 bases agree with TRBD1. The CDR3 is 14 residues long. The ends lost 0 bases at V and 5 bases at J; junction bases unmatched: 1. CDR1 is SGHDN, CDR2 FVKESK, per germline. This CDR3 reads CASSQEGTGETQYF. CDR3 nucleotide sequence: TGTGCCAGCAGCCAAGAGGGGACAGGGGAGACCCAGTACTTC. The full variable domain, completed using reference TRBV14 and TRBJ2-5, is EAGVTQFPSHSVIEKGQTVTLRCDPISGHDNLYWYRRVMGKEIKFLLHFVKESKQDESGMPNNRFLAERTGGTYSTLKVQPAELEDSGVYFCASSQEGTGETQYFGPGTRLLVL.

This chain links TRBV18 with TRBJ2-7; D is possibly TRBD2 (5 bases). Germline CDR1 and CDR2: KGHSH and LQKENI. CDR3 length: 11 amino acids. V was pared by 6 bases and J by 3 bases, with 6 bases between. The CDR3 here is CASSDYYEQYF. The CDR3 DNA reads as TGTGCCAGCTCCGACTACTACGAGCAGTACTTC. Based on the CDR3 plus reference TRBV18 and TRBJ2-7, the full variable domain is NAGVMQNPRHLVRRRGQEARLRCSPMKGHSHVYWYRQLPEEGLKFMVYLQKENIIDESGMPKERFSAEFPKEGPSILRIQQVVRGDSAAYFCASSDYYEQYFGPGTRLTVT.

CDR3 nucleotide sequence: TGCAGTGTAGGTGATGAGCAGTTCTTC. It encodes CSVGDEQFF. V is TRBV20-1 and J is TRBJ2-1; unclear D gene. V was shortened by 7 bases and J by 8 bases, with 6 bases between the two germline ends. The germline CDR1 and CDR2 sequences are DFQATT and SNEGSKA (reference sequence). The CDR3 runs to 9 residues.

The chain is built from TRBV11-2 and TRBJ2-6; D remains ambiguous. Germline V lookup: CDR1 SGHAT, CDR2 FQNNGV. This CDR3 has 18 residues. V was clipped by 0 bases and J by 4 bases, with 16 bases between them. CDR3 sequence (DNA): TGTGCCAGCAGCTTAGATCCGGTCCGTTCTGGGGGGGCCAACGTCCTGACTTTC. Its protein is CASSLDPVRSGGANVLTF.

The chain couples TRBV2 to TRBJ1-6, with 9 nucleotides matching TRBD1. V gave up 8 bases and J gave up 0 bases; unmatched junction bases: 8. CDR1 is SNHLY, CDR2 FYNNEI, per germline. The CDR3 length is 17 residues. The CDR3 bases are TGTGCCAGCTTCGTGGGGACAGGGATCTCCTATAATTCACCCCTCCACTTT. This encodes CASFVGTGISYNSPLHF. Full variable domain (rest looked up from reference TRBV2 and TRBJ1-6): EPEVTQTPSHQVTQMGQEVILRCVPISNHLYFYWYRQILGQKVEFLVSFYNNEISEKSEIFDDQFSVERPDGSNFTLKIRSTKLEDSAMYFCASFVGTGISYNSPLHFGNGTRLTVT.

This chain uses TRBV5-1 with TRBJ2-1, with D uncertain. The germline CDR1 and CDR2 sequences are SGHRS and YFSETQ. Trimming stripped 3 bases from V and 3 bases from J, with 4 bases between. This CDR3 is 12 amino acids long. CDR3 DNA: TGCGCCAGCAGCTCGAACTACAATGAGCAGTTCTTC. Amino acid sequence: CASSSNYNEQFF. Supplemented by reference TRBV5-1 and TRBJ2-1, the full variable domain reads KAGVTQTPRYLIKTRGQQVTLSCSPISGHRSVSWYQQTPGQGLQFLFEYFSETQRNKGNFPGRFSGRQFSNSRSEMNVSTLELGDSALYLCASSSNYNEQFFGPGTRLTVL.

The CDR3 loop is CATGAGEAYNEQFF. The DNA for the CDR3 is TGTGCCACGGGGGCGGGGGAGGCCTACAATGAGCAGTTCTTC. The V and J genes are TRBV6-6 and TRBJ2-1; tentative D call: TRBD2 (7 bases). This CDR3 comprises 14 residues. The germline CDR1 and CDR2 sequences are MNHNY and SVGAGI (reference sequence). V lost 10 bases and J 2 bases, leaving 15 bases between the germline ends.

The chain couples TRBV2 to TRBJ2-3; TRBD2 agrees at 9 bases. The CDR3 has 11 amino acids. CDR1 and CDR2 from the germline V gene are SNHLY and FYNNEI. With V trimmed by 9 bases and J by 14 bases, 9 bases remained unmatched. The CDR3 nucleotides are TGTGCCAGTACCCTTGGCGGGGGGGGGTATTTT. Encoded protein: CASTLGGGGYF.

The V call is TRBV29-1, the J call TRBJ2-6; D remains ambiguous. This CDR3 has 13 residues. Germline-derived CDR1 and CDR2 are SQVTM and ANQGSEA. The germline V and J ends were trimmed by 6 bases and 0 bases, with 6 bases remaining between them. CDR3 region: CSVLNSGANVLTF. The CDR3 nucleotides are TGCAGCGTCTTAAACTCTGGGGCCAACGTCCTGACTTTC.

The genes are TRBV4-1 and TRBJ2-3, with TRBD2 matching over 16 bases. This CDR3 has 16 residues. Per the germline V gene, CDR1 is MGHRA and CDR2 is YSYEKL. V shed 4 bases, J shed 3 bases, and the junction held 1 base outside the gene matches. The CDR3 coding sequence is TGCGCCAGCAGCCTGGGACTAGCGGGGGGGACAGATACGCAGTATTTT. This gives the protein CASSLGLAGGTDTQYF.

The rearrangement uses TRBV10-2 and TRBJ2-5, with D hard to call. The germline V gene has CDR1 WSHSY and CDR2 SAAADI. Trimming stripped 2 bases from V and 5 bases from J, with 3 bases between. The CDR3 spans 11 residues. The CDR3 DNA follows: TGCGCCAGCAGTGAGGGGGAGACCCAGTACTTC. Its translation is CASSEGETQYF.

This sequence joins TRBV30 and TRBJ1-6; D is undetermined. CDR1 and CDR2 from the germline V gene are GTSNPN and SVGIG (reference sequence). Trimming took off 3 bases at V and 5 bases at J, with 11 bases between the two ends. CDR3 length equals 14 residues. In DNA, the CDR3 is TGTGCCTGGAGAGGAGCTTCGGATAATTCACCCCTCCACTTT. As protein: CAWRGASDNSPLHF.

J is TRBJ1-5 and V is TRBV7-8; D is perhaps TRBD1 (5 bases). Germline values: CDR1 SGHVS, CDR2 FQNEAQ. The V and J ends lost 8 bases and 1 base respectively, with 15 bases between them. The CDR3 covers 15 residues. CDR3: CASRGGRGSNQPQHF. Written as DNA, the CDR3 is TGTGCCAGCCGGGGCGGGCGAGGGAGCAATCAGCCCCAGCATTTT.

The J gene is TRBJ2-7, the V gene TRBV7-9, with D unresolved. Germline V CDR1 and CDR2: SEHNR, FQNEAQ (reference sequence). This CDR3 has 11 amino acids. V lost 5 bases and J lost 6, with 8 bases in between. CDR3 nucleotide sequence: TGTGCCAGCAGCCAGAGCCTCGAGCAGTACTTC. Translating gives CASSQSLEQYF. Full variable domain (remainder filled in from reference TRBV7-9 and TRBJ2-7): DTGVSQNPRHKITKRGQNVTFRCDPISEHNRLYWYRQTLGQGPEFLTYFQNEAQLEKSRLLSDRFSAERPKGSFSTLEIQRTEQGDSAMYLCASSQSLEQYFGPGTRLTVT.

This rearrangement joins TRBV7-3 to TRBJ2-5; 7 positions match TRBD2. The CDR3 totals 15 residues. Germline CDR1 and CDR2: SGHTA and FQGTGA. With V trimmed by 3 bases and J by 1 base, 5 bases remained unmatched. DNA for the CDR3: TGTGCCAGCAGCTTTCGTCCGGGGGGCCAAGAGACCCAGTACTTC. Amino acid sequence: CASSFRPGGQETQYF.

This sequence joins TRBV7-3 and TRBJ2-5; either TRBD1 or TRBD2 may supply D (5 bases each). V was cut by 6 bases and J by 2 bases, with 13 bases left in between. CDR1 SGHTA and CDR2 FQGTGA come from the germline V gene. This CDR3 spans 14 amino acids. The CDR3 protein is CASSSTGGQETQYF. CDR3 sequence (DNA): TGTGCCAGCAGTTCCACAGGAGGACAAGAGACCCAGTACTTC.

A few counts support this clone. V is TRBV18 and J is TRBJ1-2; D uncertain. CDR3 size: 13 residues. Germline V gene sequence: CDR1 KGHSH, CDR2 LQKENI. The ends were cut back, 2 bases at V and 8 bases at J, with 12 bases in the middle. The CDR3 DNA is TGTGCCAGCTCACCAGAAACGGGAAGAGGCTACACCTTC. This sequence encodes CASSPETGRGYTF.

The chain combines TRBV7-2 with TRBJ2-3; D perhaps matches TRBD2 (6 bases). CDR1 SGHTA and CDR2 FQGNSA come from the germline V gene. The CDR3 has 13 residues. Trimming cost V 6 bases and J 3 bases, with 10 bases left between them. The chain's CDR3 is CASRPGGTDTQYF. Written as DNA, the CDR3 is TGTGCCAGCAGACCAGGAGGGACAGATACGCAGTATTTT.